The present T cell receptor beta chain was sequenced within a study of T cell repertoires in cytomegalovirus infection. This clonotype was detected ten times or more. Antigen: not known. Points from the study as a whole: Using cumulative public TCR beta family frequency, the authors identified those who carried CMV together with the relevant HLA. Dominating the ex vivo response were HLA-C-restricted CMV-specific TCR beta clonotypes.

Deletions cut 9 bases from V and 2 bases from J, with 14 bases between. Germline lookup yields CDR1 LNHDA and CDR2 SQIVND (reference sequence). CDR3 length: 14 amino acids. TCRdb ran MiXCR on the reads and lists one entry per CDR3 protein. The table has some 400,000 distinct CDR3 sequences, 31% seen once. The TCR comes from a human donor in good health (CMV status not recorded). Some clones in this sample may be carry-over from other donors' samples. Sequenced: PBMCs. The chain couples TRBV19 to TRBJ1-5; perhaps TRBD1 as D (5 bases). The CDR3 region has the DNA TGTGCCAGCGCCCGGGACTGGGGCAATCAGCCCCAGCATTTT. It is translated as CASARDWGNQPQHF.